This T cell receptor beta chain was identified in a study of T cell repertoires in cytomegalovirus infection. At the level of the study: Use of recently identified HLA-C-restricted and well-studied HLA-B-restricted CMV epitopes was part of the study. Both CMV infection and a matching HLA type were indicated by public TCR beta signatures. Study-wide results and limits: Individuals carrying CMV plus the relevant HLA were identified by cumulative frequency of public TCR beta families. The ex vivo response was dominated by HLA-C-restricted CMV-specific TCR beta clonotypes.

TCRdb reanalysed the reads using MiXCR and keeps one entry per CDR3 protein. Of roughly 180,000 distinct CDR3 sequences listed, less than 25% are singletons. As concerns this clonotype: Its target is not known.

The V end was cut by 7 bases, the J end by 8 bases, with 12 bases between. This CDR3 contains 12 residues. Germline CDR1 reads MNHNY; CDR2 reads SVGAGI (reference sequence). The chain couples TRBV6-6 to TRBJ2-1, with D tentatively TRBD2 (6 bases). Sample: CD8+ T cells from cultured PBMCs, taken from culture after CMV antigen stimulation. The source is a human donor in good health (CMV status not recorded). Some clones in this sample may be carry-over from other donors' samples. CDR3 nucleotide sequence: TGTGCCAGCAACAAGCCTAGCGATGAGCAGTTCTTC. It specifies CASNKPSDEQFF.